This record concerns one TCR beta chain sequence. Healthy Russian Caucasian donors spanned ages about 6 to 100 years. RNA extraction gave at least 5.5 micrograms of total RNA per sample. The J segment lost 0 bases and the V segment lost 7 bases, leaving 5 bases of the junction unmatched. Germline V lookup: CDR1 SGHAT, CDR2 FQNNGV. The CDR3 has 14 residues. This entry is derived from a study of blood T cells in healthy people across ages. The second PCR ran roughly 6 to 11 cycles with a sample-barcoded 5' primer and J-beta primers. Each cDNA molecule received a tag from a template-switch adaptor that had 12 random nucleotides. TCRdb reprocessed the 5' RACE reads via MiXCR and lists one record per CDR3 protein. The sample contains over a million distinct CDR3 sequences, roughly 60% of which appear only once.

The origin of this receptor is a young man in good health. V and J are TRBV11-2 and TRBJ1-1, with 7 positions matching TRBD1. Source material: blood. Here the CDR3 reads CASIQQGLNTEAFF. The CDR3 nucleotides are TGTGCCAGCATCCAACAGGGGCTGAACACTGAAGCTTTCTTT.